This TCR beta chain emerged from a study of T cells after yellow fever vaccination. The CDR3 runs to 16 residues. Germline CDR1 is KGHSH and CDR2 is LQKENI. With V trimmed by 6 bases and J by 4 bases, 8 bases remained unmatched. Using its own MiXCR run on the 5' RACE reads, TCRdb lists one record per CDR3 protein. Of hundreds of thousands of distinct CDR3 sequences listed, 19% are singletons. The sequence derives from a man aged 25-45 years who received the YFV17D yellow fever vaccine. The sample was PBMCs, taken 15 days after the yellow fever booster vaccination. This chain links TRBV18 with TRBJ2-1; TRBD2 aligns across 11 bases. The CDR3 DNA reads TGTGCCAGCTCTCGTCGGGCTAGCGGGAGGTACAATGAGCAGTTCTTC. This codes for CASSRRASGRYNEQFF.